The clone carrying this TCR beta chain was counted only a few times. Its antigen is unidentified. This sample was included in a study of blood T cells in healthy people across ages. The authors ran a second PCR of about 7 to 12 cycles using a sample-barcoded 5' primer and a J-beta primer mix. From the 5' RACE reads, TCRdb called clonotypes with MiXCR, one entry per CDR3 protein. The sample has about 780,000 distinct CDR3 sequences; around 50% are singletons. CDR3 length equals 15 residues. The junction had 7 bases not matched to a gene; V was cut back by 5 bases and J by 0 bases. The germline CDR1 and CDR2 sequences are MNHEY and SVGEGT. Findings of the study overall: A greater number of naive CD4+ cells and higher diversity distinguished long-lived donors from aged donors.

Each of the donors had roughly 10 milliliters of peripheral blood drawn into EDTA-treated Vacutainer tubes. At least 7 million PBMCs were isolated per sample. The rearrangement uses TRBV6-2 or TRBV6-3 and TRBJ2-7, with TRBD2 matching 7 bases. This clonotype originated in a man older than 75 in good health. The sequenced sample consisted of blood. As DNA, the CDR3 is TGTGCCAGCAGTGACCTAGCGGCGTCCTCCTACGAGCAGTACTTC. This translates into CASSDLAASSYEQYF.